Listed here are 20 T cell receptor beta chains from one sample, sequenced in a study of blood T cell repertoires in COVID-19. Sequencing was performed with immunoSEQ multiplex PCR; in TCRdb, only in-frame clones are kept and a portion is missing. The sample yields about 300,000 clones, roughly four fifths seen once. Sequences were obtained from peripheral blood. The receptors derive from a woman aged 45-59 years who had recovered from COVID-19.

J is TRBJ2-3 and V is TRBV27; 9 nucleotides agree with TRBD1. Germline CDR1 reads MNHEY; CDR2 reads SMNVEV (reference sequence). This CDR3 spans 16 amino acids. V dropped 4 bases and J dropped 7; count of bases not matched to a gene: 12. CDR3 protein: CASSSPGTGSRNTQYF. The CDR3 bases are TGTGCCAGCAGTTCTCCCGGGACAGGGAGCAGGAATACGCAGTATTTT.

The chain has TRBV24-1 and TRBJ2-2, with a tentative D call TRBD1 (7 bases). The CDR3 extends over 15 amino acids. The germline V and J ends were trimmed by 0 bases and 6 bases, with 10 bases remaining between them. CDR1 KGHDR and CDR2 SFDVKD come from the germline V gene. The CDR3 coding sequence is TGTGCCACCAGTGATTTGCTCAGGGGGGCCGGGGAGCTGTTTTTT. This codes for CATSDLLRGAGELFF.

The rearrangement joins TRBV28 to TRBJ2-7, with D perhaps matching TRBD2 (6 bases). The V gene lost 10 bases and the J gene lost 7 bases, with 20 bases spanning the gap. The germline V gene encodes CDR1 MDHEN and CDR2 SYDVKM. There are 13 residues in the CDR3. The CDR3 loop is CATLGRIAGEQYF. The CDR3 bases are TGTGCCACCTTGGGCCGGATCGCGGGGGAGCAGTACTTC.

There are a few counts of this clone. The CDR3 loop reads CASSRTRDEKLFF. CDR3 DNA: TGCGCCAGCAGCCGAACGAGGGATGAAAAACTGTTTTTT. This rearrangement joins TRBV4-3 to TRBJ1-4; D is undetermined. Germline values: CDR1 LGHNA, CDR2 YSLEER. The CDR3 sequence is 13 residues long. Trimming removed 4 bases at V and 6 bases at J, with 9 bases between.

This clone was picked up one time. V usage is TRBV12-3 or TRBV12-4 and J usage is TRBJ2-7; no clear D. V was trimmed by 3 bases and J by 6 bases, leaving 3 bases between them. This CDR3 spans 10 amino acids. CDR3 nucleotides: TGTGCCAGCAGTTTGAGCGAGCAGTACTTC. Translated, it gives CASSLSEQYF.

The chain is built from TRBV6-5 and TRBJ2-1; the match to TRBD1 covers 9 bases. Per the germline V gene, CDR1 is MNHEY and CDR2 is SVGAGI. The CDR3 runs to 15 residues. Trimming removed 2 bases from V and 4 bases from J; junction bases left unmatched: 3. The CDR3 loop reads CASSYGDREYNEQFF. CDR3 DNA: TGTGCCAGCAGTTACGGGGACAGGGAATACAATGAGCAGTTCTTC.

The rearrangement uses TRBV10-3 and TRBJ1-4, with D perhaps matching TRBD1 (5 bases). The CDR3 covers 13 residues. V shed 6 bases and J shed 6 bases, with 11 bases lying between them. Germline CDR1 reads ENHRY; CDR2 reads SYGVKD. CDR3 bases: TGTGCCATCAGACCCGACAGTTATGAAAAACTGTTTTTT. Translated, it gives CAIRPDSYEKLFF.

The rearrangement uses TRBV7-2 and TRBJ2-7; D is possibly TRBD2 (6 bases). The germline CDR1 and CDR2 sequences are SGHTA and FQGNSA. The V and J ends lost 7 bases and 5 bases respectively, with 21 bases between them. CDR3 size: 15 residues. CDR3 region: CASNYRRAVGDEQYF. In DNA form, the CDR3 reads TGTGCCAGCAACTATCGGAGGGCAGTGGGTGACGAGCAGTACTTC.

This chain uses TRBV7-9 with TRBJ2-7; maybe TRBD2 (6 bases). Germline V lookup: CDR1 SEHNR, CDR2 FQNEAQ (reference sequence). V was pared by 1 base and J by 2 bases, with 15 bases between. The CDR3 has 16 amino acids. CDR3 nucleotide sequence: TGTGCCAGCAGCTTAGTTTCGGGGGTGCCCCCCTACGAGCAGTACTTC. Amino acids: CASSLVSGVPPYEQYF.

The chain joins TRBV6-2 or TRBV6-3 to TRBJ1-1; D is perhaps TRBD1 (6 bases). The CDR3 contains 11 residues. The V end was cut by 6 bases, the J end by 7 bases, with 9 bases between. Per germline, CDR1 MNHEY and CDR2 SVGEGT. The DNA of the CDR3 is TGTGCCAGCAGCGGGACAATTGAAGCTTTCTTT. Translated, it gives CASSGTIEAFF.

The rearrangement links TRBV7-7 to TRBJ2-1, with a tentative D call TRBD1 (5 bases). Trimming took off 4 bases at V and 9 bases at J, with 13 bases between the two ends. This CDR3 has 13 amino acids. Germline-derived CDR1 and CDR2 are SSHAT and FNYEAQ (reference sequence). The DNA for the CDR3 is TGTGCCAGCAGCTCCCTCCAGGGAAGTGAGCAGTTCTTC. Translated: CASSSLQGSEQFF.

CDR3 nucleotide sequence: TGTGCCAGAAACCCCTTAGCGCGCAATGAGCAGTTCTTC. This sequence encodes CARNPLARNEQFF. This chain links TRBV7-9 with TRBJ2-1; a weak D match, TRBD2 (5 bases). Germline values: CDR1 SEHNR, CDR2 FQNEAQ (reference sequence). V was pared by 9 bases and J by 6 bases, with 15 bases between. CDR3 length: 13 amino acids.

This chain joins TRBV6-6 and TRBJ2-1; the match to TRBD2 covers 9 bases. V shed 2 bases and J 3 bases; nucleotides not matched to a gene: 2. CDR3 length: 15 amino acids. Germline V lookup: CDR1 MNHNY, CDR2 SVGAGI (reference sequence). The CDR3 region has the DNA TGTGCCAGCAGTTACCTAGCGGGGAACTACAATGAGCAGTTCTTC. Translating it yields CASSYLAGNYNEQFF.

The CDR3 DNA sequence: TGTGCCAGCAGGACCCCTTCAGGAAGCAATCAGCCCCAGCATTTT. It specifies CASRTPSGSNQPQHF. This chain connects TRBV28 to TRBJ1-5, with unresolved D. V lost 6 bases, J lost 1 base, and 13 bases lay in between. The CDR3 contains 15 residues. From germline, CDR1 is MDHEN and CDR2 SYDVKM.

The chain joins TRBV4-3 to TRBJ1-1; no definite D call. Germline CDR1 LGHNA, CDR2 YSLEER. The CDR3 length is 15 residues. Trimming took off 0 bases at V and 1 base at J, with 9 bases between the two ends. CDR3 region: CASSQDPPGNTEAFF. The CDR3, as DNA: TGCGCCAGCAGCCAAGATCCTCCAGGGAACACTGAAGCTTTCTTT.

The chain recombines TRBV18 with TRBJ1-3, with 8 bases identical to TRBD1. Germline CDR1 reads KGHSH; CDR2 reads LQKENI. Trimming removed 3 bases from V and 1 base from J; junction bases left unmatched: 8. The CDR3 runs to 17 residues. The CDR3 DNA sequence: TGTGCCAGCTCACCCCCGGACAGGGTCCTTTCTGGAAACACCATATATTTT. Translated: CASSPPDRVLSGNTIYF.

The gene calls are TRBV5-5 and TRBJ2-3; 8 nucleotides match TRBD2. In germline, CDR1 is SGHKS, CDR2 YYEKEE (reference sequence). After removal of 4 bases from V and 3 bases from J, the junction contained 7 bases not matched to a gene. CDR3 length: 15 residues. The CDR3 DNA reads TGTGCCAGCAGCCCGACGGGAGGGGGGACAGATACGCAGTATTTT. Translation gives CASSPTGGGTDTQYF.

The chain combines TRBV19 with TRBJ1-1; no definite D call. Germline V gives CDR1 LNHDA, CDR2 SQIVND (reference sequence). This CDR3 comprises 16 residues. V gave up 3 bases and J gave up 2 bases, with 16 bases separating them. CDR3 nucleotide sequence: TGTGCCAGTAGTATTTATGTGGCGGGCGGCAACACTGAAGCTTTCTTT. It translates to CASSIYVAGGNTEAFF.

The V gene is TRBV7-7, the J gene TRBJ2-1; 8 nucleotides agree with TRBD2. This CDR3 comprises 15 residues. V shed 1 base and J 6 bases; nucleotides not matched to a gene: 5. CDR1 and CDR2 from the germline V gene are SSHAT and FNYEAQ (reference sequence). CDR3 DNA: TGTGCCAGCAGCTTAGGAATAGCGGGGAGCAATGAGCAGTTCTTC. It is translated as CASSLGIAGSNEQFF.

The chain joins TRBV3-1 (or the pseudogene TRBV3-2) to TRBJ2-3; 7 bases are shared with TRBD2. This CDR3 has 15 residues. Per the germline V gene, CDR1 is LGHDT and CDR2 is YNNKEL (reference sequence). The J segment lost 3 bases and the V segment lost 2 bases, leaving 5 bases of the junction unmatched. CDR3 sequence reads: CASSQLLGGTDTQYF. Written as DNA, the CDR3 is TGTGCCAGCAGCCAACTTCTCGGGGGGACAGATACGCAGTATTTT.